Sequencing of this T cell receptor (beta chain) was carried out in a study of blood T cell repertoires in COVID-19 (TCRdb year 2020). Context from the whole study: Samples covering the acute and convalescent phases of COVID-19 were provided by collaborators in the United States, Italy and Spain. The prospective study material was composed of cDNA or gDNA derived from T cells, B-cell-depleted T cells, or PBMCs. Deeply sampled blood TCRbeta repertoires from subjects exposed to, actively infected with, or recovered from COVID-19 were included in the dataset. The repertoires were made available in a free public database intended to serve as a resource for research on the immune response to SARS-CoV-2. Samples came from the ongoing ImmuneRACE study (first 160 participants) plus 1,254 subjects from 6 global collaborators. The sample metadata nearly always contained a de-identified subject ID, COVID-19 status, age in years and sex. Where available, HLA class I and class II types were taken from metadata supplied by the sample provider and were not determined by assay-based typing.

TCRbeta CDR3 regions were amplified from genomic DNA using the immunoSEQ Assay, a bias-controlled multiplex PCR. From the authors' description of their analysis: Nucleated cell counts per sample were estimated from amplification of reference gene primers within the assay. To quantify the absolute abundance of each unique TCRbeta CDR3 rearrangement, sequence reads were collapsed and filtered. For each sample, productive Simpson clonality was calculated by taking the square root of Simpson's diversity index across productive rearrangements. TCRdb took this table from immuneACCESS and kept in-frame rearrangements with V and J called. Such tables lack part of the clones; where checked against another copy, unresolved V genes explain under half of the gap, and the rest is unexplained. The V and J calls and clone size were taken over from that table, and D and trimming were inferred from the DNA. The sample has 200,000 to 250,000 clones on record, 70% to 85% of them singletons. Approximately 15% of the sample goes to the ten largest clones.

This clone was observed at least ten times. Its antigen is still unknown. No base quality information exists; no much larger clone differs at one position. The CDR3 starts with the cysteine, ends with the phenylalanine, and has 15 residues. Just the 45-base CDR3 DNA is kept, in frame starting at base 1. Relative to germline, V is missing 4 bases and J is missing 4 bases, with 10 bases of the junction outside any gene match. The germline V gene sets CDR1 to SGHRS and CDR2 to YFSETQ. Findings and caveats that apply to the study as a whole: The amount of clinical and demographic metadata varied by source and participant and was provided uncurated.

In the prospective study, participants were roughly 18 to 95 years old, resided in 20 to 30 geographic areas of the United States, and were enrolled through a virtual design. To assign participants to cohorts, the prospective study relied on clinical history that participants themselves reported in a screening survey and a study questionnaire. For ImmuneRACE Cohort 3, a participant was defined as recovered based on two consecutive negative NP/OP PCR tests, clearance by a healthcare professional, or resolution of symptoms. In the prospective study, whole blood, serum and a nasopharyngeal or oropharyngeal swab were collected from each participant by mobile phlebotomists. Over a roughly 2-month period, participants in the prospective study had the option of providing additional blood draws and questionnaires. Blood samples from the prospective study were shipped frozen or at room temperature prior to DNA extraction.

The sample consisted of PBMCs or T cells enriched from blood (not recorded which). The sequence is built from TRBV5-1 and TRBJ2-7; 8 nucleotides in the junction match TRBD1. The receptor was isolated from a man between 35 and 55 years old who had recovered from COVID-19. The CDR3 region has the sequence CASSEQPGQEYEQYF. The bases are TGCGCCAGCAGCGAGCAACCGGGACAGGAATACGAGCAGTACTTC.